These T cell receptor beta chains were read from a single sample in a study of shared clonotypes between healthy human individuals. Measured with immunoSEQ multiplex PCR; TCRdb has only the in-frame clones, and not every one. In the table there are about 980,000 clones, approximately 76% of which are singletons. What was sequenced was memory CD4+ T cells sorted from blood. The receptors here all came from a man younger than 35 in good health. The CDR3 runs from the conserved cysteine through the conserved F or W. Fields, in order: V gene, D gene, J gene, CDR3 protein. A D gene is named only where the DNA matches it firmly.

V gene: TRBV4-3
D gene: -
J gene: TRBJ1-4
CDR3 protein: CASSQFGGYEKLFF

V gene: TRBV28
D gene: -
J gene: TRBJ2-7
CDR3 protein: CASSPSVGVTTYEQYF

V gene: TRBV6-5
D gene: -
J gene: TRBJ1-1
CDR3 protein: CASNRGEGSEAFF

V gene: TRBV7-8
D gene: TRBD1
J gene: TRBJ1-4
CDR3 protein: CASSHGRTGGEKLFF

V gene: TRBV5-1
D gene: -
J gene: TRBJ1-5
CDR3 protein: CASSLEQGSQPQHF

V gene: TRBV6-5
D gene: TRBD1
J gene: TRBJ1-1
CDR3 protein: CASSQPTGGYTEAFF

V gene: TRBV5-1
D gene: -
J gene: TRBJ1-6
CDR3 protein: CASSFPDRNSPLHF

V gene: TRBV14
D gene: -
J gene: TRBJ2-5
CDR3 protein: CASSYYTRRGETQYF

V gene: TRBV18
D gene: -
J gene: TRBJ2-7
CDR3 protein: CASSPQGFNEQYF

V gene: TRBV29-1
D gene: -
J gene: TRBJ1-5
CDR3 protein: CSASDGFLGNQPQHF

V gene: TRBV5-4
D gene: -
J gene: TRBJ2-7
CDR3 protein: CASSLGGSQQNYEQYF

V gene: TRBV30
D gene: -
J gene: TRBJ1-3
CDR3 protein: CAWSQSSGNTIYF

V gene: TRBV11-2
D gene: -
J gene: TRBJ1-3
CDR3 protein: CASSPPGFTIYF

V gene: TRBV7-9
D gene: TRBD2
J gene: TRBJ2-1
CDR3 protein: CASSRGLAGDLGEQFF

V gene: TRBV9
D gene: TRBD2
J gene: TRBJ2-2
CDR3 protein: CASRAGTSGDTGELFF

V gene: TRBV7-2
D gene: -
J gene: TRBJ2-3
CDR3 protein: CASSLRRASTDTQYF

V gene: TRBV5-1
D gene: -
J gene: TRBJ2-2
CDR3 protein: CASSLGRPSGELFF